This T cell receptor beta chain came from a study of shared clonotypes between healthy human individuals. Participating donors were healthy, HIV-negative adults free of recent acute infections or vaccinations. Only in-frame clones appear in the TCRdb table, and some are missing; sequencing was by immunoSEQ multiplex PCR. The table shows 550,000 to 700,000 clones, with roughly 73% occurring only once. CDR3 length: 15 amino acids. V lost 7 bases and J lost 6; bases outside the gene matches: 15. Germline V gene lookup returns CDR1 SQVTM and CDR2 ANQGSEA. The rearrangement joins TRBV29-1 to TRBJ1-1, with 9 bases identical to TRBD1. The sequenced sample was memory CD4+ T cells sorted from blood. Indicated subset: CD45RA-negative fraction. This TCR derives from a woman in her twenties or thirties in good health. This CDR3 reads CSGESSGQGNPEAFF. The CDR3 DNA sequence: TGCAGCGGAGAATCGTCGGGACAGGGTAACCCTGAAGCTTTCTTT.